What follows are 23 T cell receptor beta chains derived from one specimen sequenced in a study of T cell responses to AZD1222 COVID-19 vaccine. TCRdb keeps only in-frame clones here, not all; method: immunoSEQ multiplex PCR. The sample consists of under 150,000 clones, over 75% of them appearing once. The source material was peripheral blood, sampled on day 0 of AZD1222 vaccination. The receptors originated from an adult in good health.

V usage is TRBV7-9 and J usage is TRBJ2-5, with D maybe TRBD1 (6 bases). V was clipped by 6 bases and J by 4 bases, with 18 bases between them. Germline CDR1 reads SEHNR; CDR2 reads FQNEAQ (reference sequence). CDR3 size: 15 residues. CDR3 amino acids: CASRVMTGMGETQYF. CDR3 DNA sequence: TGTGCCAGCAGGGTTATGACAGGAATGGGAGAGACCCAGTACTTC.

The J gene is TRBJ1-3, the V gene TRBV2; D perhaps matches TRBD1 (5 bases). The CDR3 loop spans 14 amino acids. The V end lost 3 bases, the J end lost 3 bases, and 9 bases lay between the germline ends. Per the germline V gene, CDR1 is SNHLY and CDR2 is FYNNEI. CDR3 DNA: TGTGCCAGCAGTGAGCAGGGCGGTGGAAACACCATATATTTT. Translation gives CASSEQGGGNTIYF. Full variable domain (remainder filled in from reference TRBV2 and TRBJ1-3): EPEVTQTPSHQVTQMGQEVILRCVPISNHLYFYWYRQILGQKVEFLVSFYNNEISEKSEIFDDQFSVERPDGSNFTLKIRSTKLEDSAMYFCASSEQGGGNTIYFGEGSWLTVV.

CDR3: CASSEAGTSGKETQYF. Here the CDR3 DNA reads TGTGCCAGCAGCGAGGCCGGGACTAGCGGGAAGGAGACCCAGTACTTC. The V call is TRBV5-4, the J call TRBJ2-5, with TRBD2 matching 13 bases. Losses at the gene ends were 4 bases for V and 5 bases for J; bases not matched to a gene: 8. The CDR3 contains 16 residues. Germline V gene data show CDR1 as SGHNT and CDR2 as YYREEE (reference sequence). The full variable domain, rest sourced from reference TRBV5-4 and TRBJ2-5, is ETGVTQSPTHLIKTRGQQVTLRCSSQSGHNTVSWYQQALGQGPQFIFQYYREEENGRGNFPPRFSGLQFPNYSSELNVNALELDDSALYLCASSEAGTSGKETQYFGPGTRLLVL.

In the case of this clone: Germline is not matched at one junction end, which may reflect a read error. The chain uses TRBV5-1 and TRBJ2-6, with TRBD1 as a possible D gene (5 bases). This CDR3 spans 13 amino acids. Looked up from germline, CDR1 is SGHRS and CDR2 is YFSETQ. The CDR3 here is CATSLAGPNVLTF. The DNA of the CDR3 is TGCGCCACCAGCTTGGCAGGGCCCAACGTCCTGACTTTC.

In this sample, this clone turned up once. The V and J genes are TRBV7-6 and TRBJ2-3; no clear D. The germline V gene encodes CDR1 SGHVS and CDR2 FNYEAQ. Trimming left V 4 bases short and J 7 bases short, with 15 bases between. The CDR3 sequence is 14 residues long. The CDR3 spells CASSSNPPTNTQYF. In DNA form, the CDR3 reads TGTGCCAGCAGCTCTAACCCCCCCACGAATACGCAGTATTTT.

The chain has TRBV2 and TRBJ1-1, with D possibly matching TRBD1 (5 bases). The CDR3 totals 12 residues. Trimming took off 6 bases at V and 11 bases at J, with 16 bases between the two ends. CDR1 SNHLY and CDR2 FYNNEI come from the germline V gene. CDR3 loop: CASSPRRGGAFF. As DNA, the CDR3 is TGTGCCAGCAGCCCTCGGAGGGGTGGGGCTTTCTTT.

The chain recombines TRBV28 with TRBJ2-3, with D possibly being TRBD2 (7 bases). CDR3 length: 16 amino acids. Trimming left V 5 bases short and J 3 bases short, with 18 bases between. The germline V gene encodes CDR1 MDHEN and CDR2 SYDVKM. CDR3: CASSALGGGPTDTQYF. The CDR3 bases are TGTGCCAGCAGTGCCTTAGGGGGAGGGCCAACAGATACGCAGTATTTT.

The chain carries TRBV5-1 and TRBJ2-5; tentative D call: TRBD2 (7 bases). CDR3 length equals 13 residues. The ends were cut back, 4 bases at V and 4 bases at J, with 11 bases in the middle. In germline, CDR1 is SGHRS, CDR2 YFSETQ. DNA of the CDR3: TGCGCCAGCAGCCGGGGGGCGGGAGAGACCCAGTACTTC. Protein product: CASSRGAGETQYF.

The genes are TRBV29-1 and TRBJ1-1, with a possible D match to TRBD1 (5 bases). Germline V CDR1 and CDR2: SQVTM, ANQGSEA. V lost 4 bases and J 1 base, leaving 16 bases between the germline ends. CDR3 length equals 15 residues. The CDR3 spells CSVGQGRGSNTEAFF. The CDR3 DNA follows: TGCAGCGTTGGGCAGGGACGGGGGTCGAACACTGAAGCTTTCTTT.

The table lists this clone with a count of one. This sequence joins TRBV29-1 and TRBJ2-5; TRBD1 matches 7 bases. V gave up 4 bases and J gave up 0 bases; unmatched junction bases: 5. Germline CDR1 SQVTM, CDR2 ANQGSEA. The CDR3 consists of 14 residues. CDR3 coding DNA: TGCAGCGTTGGGGACAGATCGTACCAAGAGACCCAGTACTTC. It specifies CSVGDRSYQETQYF.

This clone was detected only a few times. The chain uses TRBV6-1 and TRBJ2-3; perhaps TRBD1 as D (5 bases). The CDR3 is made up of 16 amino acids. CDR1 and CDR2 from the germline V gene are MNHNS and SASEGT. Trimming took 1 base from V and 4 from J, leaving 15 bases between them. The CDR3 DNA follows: TGTGCCAGCAGTGAAGGCAGGGCCGGGTGGGCAGATACGCAGTATTTT. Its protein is CASSEGRAGWADTQYF.

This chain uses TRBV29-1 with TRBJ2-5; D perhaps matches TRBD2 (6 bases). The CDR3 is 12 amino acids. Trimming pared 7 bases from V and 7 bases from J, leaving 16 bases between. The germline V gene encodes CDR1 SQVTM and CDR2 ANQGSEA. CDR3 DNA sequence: TGCAGCGCTCTGACCCCCGGGGGGACCCAGTACTTC. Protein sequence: CSALTPGGTQYF.

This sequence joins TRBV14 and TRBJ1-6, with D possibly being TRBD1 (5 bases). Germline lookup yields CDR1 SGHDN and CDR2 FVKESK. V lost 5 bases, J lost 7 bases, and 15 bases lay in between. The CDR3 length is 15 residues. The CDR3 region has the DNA TGTGCCAGCAGCAAGCAGGGAAGTAGGAATTCACCCCTCCACTTT. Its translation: CASSKQGSRNSPLHF.

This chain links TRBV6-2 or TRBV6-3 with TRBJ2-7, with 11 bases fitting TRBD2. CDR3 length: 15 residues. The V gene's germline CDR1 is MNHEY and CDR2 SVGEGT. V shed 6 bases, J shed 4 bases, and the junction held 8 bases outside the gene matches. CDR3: CASSSTSGRRYEQYF. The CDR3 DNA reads TGTGCCAGCAGCTCCACTAGCGGGAGACGTTACGAGCAGTACTTC.

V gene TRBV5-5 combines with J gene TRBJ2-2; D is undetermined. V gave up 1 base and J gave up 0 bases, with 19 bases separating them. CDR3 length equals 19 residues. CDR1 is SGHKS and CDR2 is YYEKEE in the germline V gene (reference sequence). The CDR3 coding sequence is TGTGCCAGCAGCTTGCAATTCCCCCAAGAGGCCACGAACACCGGGGAGCTGTTTTTT. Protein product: CASSLQFPQEATNTGELFF.

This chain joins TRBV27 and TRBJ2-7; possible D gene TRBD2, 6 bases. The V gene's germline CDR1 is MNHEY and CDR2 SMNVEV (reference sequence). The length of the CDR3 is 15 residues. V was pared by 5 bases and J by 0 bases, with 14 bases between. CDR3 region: CASSMIGGSSYEQYF. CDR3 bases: TGTGCCAGCAGTATGATCGGGGGAAGCTCCTACGAGCAGTACTTC.

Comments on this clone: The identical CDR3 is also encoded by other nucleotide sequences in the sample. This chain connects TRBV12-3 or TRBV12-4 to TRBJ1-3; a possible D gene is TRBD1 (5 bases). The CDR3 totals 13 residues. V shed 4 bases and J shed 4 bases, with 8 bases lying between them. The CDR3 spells CASSWGSGNTIYF. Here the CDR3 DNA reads TGTGCCAGCAGTTGGGGCAGCGGAAACACCATATATTTT.

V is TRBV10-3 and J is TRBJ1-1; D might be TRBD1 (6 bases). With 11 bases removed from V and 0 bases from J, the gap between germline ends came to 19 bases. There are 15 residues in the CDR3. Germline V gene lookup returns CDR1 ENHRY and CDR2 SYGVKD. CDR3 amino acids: CAARPGGPLNTEAFF. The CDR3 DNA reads TGTGCCGCACGCCCCGGGGGGCCTTTGAACACTGAAGCTTTCTTT.

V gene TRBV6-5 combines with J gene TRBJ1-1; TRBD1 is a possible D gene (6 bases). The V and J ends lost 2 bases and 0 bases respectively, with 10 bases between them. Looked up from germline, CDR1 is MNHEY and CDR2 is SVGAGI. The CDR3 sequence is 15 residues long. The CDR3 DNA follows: TGTGCCAGCAGTTACCGAGACAGGTTGAACACTGAAGCTTTCTTT. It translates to CASSYRDRLNTEAFF.

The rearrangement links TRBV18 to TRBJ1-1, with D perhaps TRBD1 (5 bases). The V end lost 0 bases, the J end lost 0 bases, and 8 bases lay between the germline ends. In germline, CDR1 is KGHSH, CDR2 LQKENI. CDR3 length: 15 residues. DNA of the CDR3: TGTGCCAGCTCACCACCGCCGACAGTGAACACTGAAGCTTTCTTT. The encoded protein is CASSPPPTVNTEAFF.

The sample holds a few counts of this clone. The CDR3 nucleotides are TGTGCCAGCAGGTCGACCGGGACAGGGCTTCATGGCTACACCTTC. It codes for CASRSTGTGLHGYTF. The gene calls are TRBV27 and TRBJ1-2, with 9 nucleotides matching TRBD1. Germline CDR1 is MNHEY and CDR2 is SMNVEV (reference sequence). J was trimmed by 6 bases and V by 6 bases; bases with no gene match: 11. The CDR3 spans 15 residues.

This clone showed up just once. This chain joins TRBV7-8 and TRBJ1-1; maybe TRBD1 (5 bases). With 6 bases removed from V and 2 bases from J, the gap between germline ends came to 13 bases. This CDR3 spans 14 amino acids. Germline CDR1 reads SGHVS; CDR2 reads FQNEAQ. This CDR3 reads CASSLTQGNTEAFF. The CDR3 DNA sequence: TGTGCCAGCAGTTTGACTCAGGGAAACACTGAAGCTTTCTTT. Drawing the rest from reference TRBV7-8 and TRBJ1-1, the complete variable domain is GAGVSQSPRYKVAKRGQDVALRCDPISGHVSLFWYQQALGQGPEFLTYFQNEAQLDKSGLPSDRFFAERPEGSVSTLKIQRTQQEDSAVYLCASSLTQGNTEAFFGQGTRLTVV.

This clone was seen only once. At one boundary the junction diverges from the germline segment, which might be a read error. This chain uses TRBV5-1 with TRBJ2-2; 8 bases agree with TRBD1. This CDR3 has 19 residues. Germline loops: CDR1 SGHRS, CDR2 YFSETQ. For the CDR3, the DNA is TGCGCCAGCACCTTGGGGACAGGAACCCGGCGAATTAACACCGGGGAGCTGTTTTTT. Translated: CASTLGTGTRRINTGELFF.